These 9 T cell receptor beta chains were sequenced from one sample in a study of long-term antiretroviral therapy in people with HIV. The authors ran the immunoSEQ assay, v3.0, at survey level. Measured with immunoSEQ multiplex PCR; TCRdb has only the in-frame clones, and not every one. Of about 25,000 clones listed, about 86% are singletons. The sample here was unsorted PBMCs, taken about 4.3 years after starting antiretroviral therapy. The receptors here all came from a man aged 30 to 45 with HIV.

This chain uses TRBV11-2 with TRBJ2-3; no definite D call. The germline V and J ends were trimmed by 5 bases and 11 bases, with 20 bases remaining between them. The CDR3 extends over 14 amino acids. CDR1 SGHAT and CDR2 FQNNGV come from the germline V gene. The CDR3 region has the DNA TGTGCCAGCAGCGCCCAAAGTCGGGTCAGTAGGCAGTATTTT. Amino acids: CASSAQSRVSRQYF.

The chain joins TRBV5-6 to TRBJ2-5, with 7 bases aligning to TRBD1. The J segment lost 5 bases and the V segment lost 2 bases, leaving 6 bases of the junction unmatched. Germline assignment: CDR1 SGHDT and CDR2 YYEEEE. The CDR3 has 14 residues. The CDR3 bases are TGTGCCAGCAGCTTCTGGGACAGCCAGGAGACCCAGTACTTC. It translates to CASSFWDSQETQYF.

The gene calls are TRBV7-8 and TRBJ1-1; D is unclear. V was clipped by 3 bases and J by 3 bases, with 20 bases between them. This CDR3 contains 17 residues. CDR1 SGHVS and CDR2 FQNEAQ come from the germline V gene. CDR3 nucleotide sequence: TGTGCCAGCAGCTTTATTAACGGGGTCTTTAGGGACACTGAAGCTTTCTTT. This codes for CASSFINGVFRDTEAFF.

The V gene is TRBV19, the J gene TRBJ1-3; D unresolved. Looked up from germline, CDR1 is LNHDA and CDR2 is SQIVND (reference sequence). The CDR3 has 13 residues. V was clipped by 5 bases and J by 1 base, with 6 bases between them. The CDR3 coding sequence is TGTGCCAGTAGTTTAAAGTCTGGAAACACCATATATTTT. This sequence encodes CASSLKSGNTIYF.

The chain joins TRBV4-1 to TRBJ1-5, with D possibly matching TRBD1 (6 bases). The germline V gene encodes CDR1 MGHRA and CDR2 YSYEKL. The length of the CDR3 is 18 residues. V was trimmed by 2 bases and J by 0 bases, leaving 17 bases between them. The CDR3 loop reads CASSQNGGGGSSNQPQHF. The CDR3 DNA reads TGCGCCAGCAGCCAAAATGGTGGGGGGGGCTCTAGCAATCAGCCCCAGCATTTT.

V and J are TRBV19 and TRBJ1-2, with D perhaps matching TRBD1 (6 bases). Germline loops: CDR1 LNHDA, CDR2 SQIVND (reference sequence). V gave up 0 bases and J gave up 6 bases, with 8 bases separating them. The CDR3 consists of 13 residues. CDR3 loop: CASSIDRTDGYTF. The CDR3 nucleotides are TGTGCCAGTAGTATAGACAGGACAGATGGCTACACCTTC.

V usage is TRBV27 and J usage is TRBJ1-6; possible D gene TRBD1, 5 bases. Trimming cost V 5 bases and J 7 bases, with 24 bases left between them. The germline gives CDR1 MNHEY, CDR2 SMNVEV (reference sequence). This CDR3 has 18 amino acids. The DNA of the CDR3 is TGTGCCAGCAGTCGTACGGGCCCTGGGACGCTAGCCAATTCACCCCTCCACTTT. This translates into CASSRTGPGTLANSPLHF.

The V gene is TRBV6-6, the J gene TRBJ2-3; 8 nucleotides line up with TRBD2. J gave up 2 bases and V 6 bases, and 10 bases lay outside the gene matches. Per germline, CDR1 MNHNY and CDR2 SVGAGI (reference sequence). This CDR3 has 16 amino acids. CDR3: CASSQNSGEITDTQYF. For the CDR3, the DNA is TGTGCCAGCAGCCAAAATAGCGGGGAAATCACAGATACGCAGTATTTT.

This chain links TRBV11-2 with TRBJ2-7; D is tentatively TRBD1 or TRBD2 (6 bases each). This CDR3 has 16 amino acids. CDR1 SGHAT and CDR2 FQNNGV come from the germline V gene. The V and J ends lost 5 bases and 3 bases respectively, with 20 bases between them. As DNA, the CDR3 is TGTGCCAGCAGCCCGCCTCGGAGGGGGGACTTCTACGAGCAGTACTTC. This encodes CASSPPRRGDFYEQYF.